A single sample gave rise to the 26 T cell receptor beta chains below, sequenced in a study of technical replicates of blood from a handful of donors. TCRdb's copy holds only in-frame clones and misses some; the assay was immunoSEQ multiplex PCR. The sample gives 58,000 or so clones, about 90% of which show up once; approximately 5.1% is in the top ten. The source material was PBMCs. These receptors came from a human donor in good health. Some clones in this sample may be carry-over from other donors' samples.

CDR3 sequence reads: CASSLGTRVYGYTF. CDR3 DNA sequence: TGTGCCAGCAGTTTAGGGACACGCGTCTATGGCTACACCTTC. V usage is TRBV28 and J usage is TRBJ1-2, with a weak D call TRBD1 (6 bases). Germline V CDR1 and CDR2: MDHEN, SYDVKM. The V end was cut by 2 bases, the J end by 4 bases, with 11 bases between. There are 14 residues in the CDR3.

This clone was detected once. The gene calls are TRBV5-1 and TRBJ2-1; D unclear. CDR1 and CDR2 (germline): SGHRS, YFSETQ. The CDR3 loop spans 15 amino acids. V was pared by 0 bases and J by 0 bases, with 7 bases between. CDR3 in DNA: TGCGCCAGCAGCTTGGTGCTGAGCTCCTACAATGAGCAGTTCTTC. Its translation: CASSLVLSSYNEQFF.

This chain connects TRBV13 to TRBJ2-3, with TRBD2 matching over 7 bases. V was clipped by 0 bases and J by 1 base; unmatched bases: 7. The CDR3 is made up of 17 amino acids. Germline lookup yields CDR1 PRHDT and CDR2 FYEKMQ (reference sequence). The CDR3 reads CASSLGDGEGGTDTQYF. As DNA, the CDR3 is TGTGCCAGCAGCTTAGGCGACGGGGAGGGCGGCACAGATACGCAGTATTTT.

The chain employs TRBV7-3 and TRBJ2-3; TRBD2 is a possible D gene (6 bases). This CDR3 region has 16 residues. Trimming took off 2 bases at V and 6 bases at J, with 18 bases between the two ends. Per the germline V gene, CDR1 is SGHTA and CDR2 is FQGTGA. The CDR3 DNA reads as TGTGCCAGCAGCTTAGGGGCGGGACGCTGGGGGGATACGCAGTATTTT. Translated, it gives CASSLGAGRWGDTQYF.

This clone was detected only once. The chain couples TRBV2 to TRBJ2-7, with a possible D match to TRBD1 (6 bases). Per germline, CDR1 SNHLY and CDR2 FYNNEI. There are 13 residues in the CDR3. V was clipped by 8 bases and J by 0 bases, with 11 bases between them. This CDR3 reads CASHRDNSYEQYF. The CDR3 bases are TGTGCCAGCCATAGGGACAACTCCTACGAGCAGTACTTC.

This clone was found once. The chain joins TRBV7-3 to TRBJ2-3; TRBD2 matches at 7 bases. The CDR3 covers 14 residues. V trimming: 5 bases; J trimming: 2 bases; junction bases outside the gene matches: 4. CDR1 is SGHTA, CDR2 FQGTGA, per germline. Here the CDR3 DNA reads TGTGCCAGCAGCCGGAGCGGGAACACAGATACGCAGTATTTT. Its translation: CASSRSGNTDTQYF. Combining the CDR3 with reference TRBV7-3 and TRBJ2-3 gives the whole variable domain GAGVSQTPSNKVTEKGKYVELRCDPISGHTALYWYRQSLGQGPEFLIYFQGTGAADDSGLPNDRFFAVRPEGSVSTLKIQRTERGDSAVYLCASSRSGNTDTQYFGPGTRLTVL.

CDR3 bases: TGTGCCAGCAGTTACTCATCCGGAGGAACCAAAGAGACCCAGTACTTC. It specifies CASSYSSGGTKETQYF. The rearrangement joins TRBV6-5 to TRBJ2-5; D is perhaps TRBD2 (5 bases). Trimming left V 0 bases short and J 3 bases short, with 14 bases between. The CDR3 is 16 amino acids. Germline lookup yields CDR1 MNHEY and CDR2 SVGAGI.

This rearrangement joins TRBV5-4 to TRBJ1-5; the D is unclear. CDR1 and CDR2 from the germline V gene are SGHNT and YYREEE (reference sequence). The CDR3 covers 15 residues. Trimming took 7 bases from V and 5 from J, leaving 19 bases between them. The DNA of the CDR3 is TGTGCCAGCCCGAGGGAGGTCCCTCGCGATCAGCCCCAGCATTTT. It specifies CASPREVPRDQPQHF.

This clone appeared once. The chain has TRBV4-3 and TRBJ1-2, with D perhaps TRBD1 (5 bases). Looked up from germline, CDR1 is LGHNA and CDR2 is YSLEER. The CDR3 is 16 amino acids. With 0 bases removed from V and 4 bases from J, the gap between germline ends came to 15 bases. For the CDR3, the DNA is TGCGCCAGCAGCCAAGACAGGGTCCCCCTTTCCTATGGCTACACCTTC. This translates into CASSQDRVPLSYGYTF.

The chain employs TRBV4-3 and TRBJ2-3, with 10 bases fitting TRBD2. Germline V lookup: CDR1 LGHNA, CDR2 YSLEER. Unmatched junction bases numbered 6, after V lost 5 bases and J lost 4 bases. The CDR3 consists of 15 residues. The CDR3 DNA reads as TGCGCCAGCAGCTCGAGCGGGGGGGCGGCAGATACGCAGTATTTT. Protein sequence: CASSSSGGAADTQYF.

The chain is built from TRBV27 and TRBJ2-2; no clear D gene. There are 19 residues in the CDR3. Between the trimmed V and J ends, which lost 5 bases and 2 bases, there was a span of 24 bases. Germline CDR1 MNHEY, CDR2 SMNVEV (reference sequence). The chain's CDR3 is CASSRFSRPTNFNTGELFF. CDR3 bases: TGTGCCAGCAGTCGATTTAGCCGACCGACGAACTTTAACACCGGGGAGCTGTTTTTT.

The chain uses TRBV19 and TRBJ2-5; 11 bases map to TRBD2. V trimming: 6 bases; J trimming: 6 bases; junction bases outside the gene matches: 15. The CDR3 covers 17 residues. Germline-derived CDR1 and CDR2 are LNHDA and SQIVND (reference sequence). The CDR3 DNA sequence: TGTGCCAGTAGCCCCCTTAGCGGGAGGGCCTTTCCCAAGACCCAGTACTTC. Protein sequence: CASSPLSGRAFPKTQYF.

The J gene is TRBJ2-5, the V gene TRBV7-9; the D gene is possibly TRBD1 (5 bases). CDR1 and CDR2 from the germline V gene are SEHNR and FQNEAQ (reference sequence). Between the trimmed V and J ends, which lost 4 bases and 2 bases, there was a span of 11 bases. There are 14 residues in the CDR3. CDR3 sequence (DNA): TGTGCCAGCAGCTCGTGGGCAGGGCAAGAGACCCAGTACTTC. It is translated as CASSSWAGQETQYF.

The chain employs TRBV10-3 and TRBJ1-5; TRBD1 matches 8 bases. V lost 5 bases to trimming and J lost 4 bases; unmatched junction nucleotides: 4. CDR3 length: 14 residues. Germline V gives CDR1 ENHRY, CDR2 SYGVKD. CDR3 nucleotides: TGTGCCATCAGTACAGGGGGTACAAATCAGCCCCAGCATTTT. This encodes CAISTGGTNQPQHF.

This clone has just one count. The V gene is TRBV7-2, the J gene TRBJ2-2; D gene uncertain. V lost 1 base and J 9 bases, leaving 15 bases between the germline ends. The CDR3 runs 15 residues. CDR1 SGHTA and CDR2 FQGNSA come from the germline V gene. CDR3 sequence: CASSLGLERVRELFF. As DNA, the CDR3 is TGTGCCAGCAGCTTAGGGTTGGAACGGGTCCGGGAGCTGTTTTTT.

The V gene is TRBV7-3, the J gene TRBJ1-2; possible D gene TRBD1, 5 bases. CDR1 is SGHTA and CDR2 is FQGTGA in the germline V gene. This CDR3 has 13 residues. V was pared by 5 bases and J by 4 bases, with 11 bases between. CDR3 nucleotides: TGTGCCAGCAGCCCGGGGGGTGGCTATGGCTACACCTTC. It encodes CASSPGGGYGYTF.

The rearrangement uses TRBV7-2 and TRBJ2-7; D unclear. Per the germline V gene, CDR1 is SGHTA and CDR2 is FQGNSA. V gave up 1 base and J gave up 4 bases, with 5 bases separating them. CDR3 length: 12 amino acids. The CDR3 sequence: CASSLDTYEQYF. As DNA, the CDR3 is TGTGCCAGCAGCTTAGACACGTACGAGCAGTACTTC.

The V gene is TRBV28, the J gene TRBJ2-1; no reliable D call. Germline values: CDR1 MDHEN, CDR2 SYDVKM. There are 11 residues in the CDR3. V was pared by 3 bases and J by 10 bases, with 7 bases between. CDR3 in DNA: TGTGCCAGCAGTTTGTTCGGGGAGCAGTTCTTC. Its translation is CASSLFGEQFF.

This clone was seen only a few times. The gene calls are TRBV7-2 and TRBJ2-7; 9 nucleotides agree with TRBD2. CDR1 is SGHTA, CDR2 FQGNSA, per germline. CDR3 length: 14 amino acids. V was clipped by 0 bases and J by 9 bases; unmatched bases: 6. The CDR3, as DNA: TGTGCCAGCAGCTTAGCGGGGCGGGGGGGCTGGCAGTACTTC. Protein: CASSLAGRGGWQYF.

The gene calls are TRBV5-1 and TRBJ1-5; perhaps TRBD1 as D (6 bases). V lost 5 bases and J 0 bases, leaving 12 bases between the germline ends. The CDR3 has 15 amino acids. Per germline, CDR1 SGHRS and CDR2 YFSETQ. CDR3 in amino acids: CASRAGDYSNQPQHF. In DNA, the CDR3 is TGCGCCAGCAGAGCAGGGGATTATAGCAATCAGCCCCAGCATTTT.

This clone appeared once. This CDR3 is CASSLGTGTYNEQFF. DNA for the CDR3: TGTGCCAGCAGCTTGGGGACAGGGACGTACAATGAGCAGTTCTTC. This chain connects TRBV11-2 to TRBJ2-1; 9 nucleotides agree with TRBD1. This CDR3 is built from 15 residues. V shed 3 bases, J shed 4 bases, and the junction held 4 bases outside the gene matches. The germline gives CDR1 SGHAT, CDR2 FQNNGV.

The J gene is TRBJ1-2, the V gene TRBV4-1; 7 bases match TRBD1. From germline, CDR1 is MGHRA and CDR2 YSYEKL. V dropped 4 bases and J dropped 4; count of bases not matched to a gene: 9. The CDR3 consists of 15 residues. CDR3: CASSPGQNSFYGYTF. The CDR3 bases are TGCGCCAGCAGCCCGGGACAGAATTCCTTCTATGGCTACACCTTC.

The chain recombines TRBV5-1 with TRBJ2-7; TRBD1 agrees at 9 bases. V lost 0 bases to trimming and J lost 2 bases; unmatched junction nucleotides: 9. Germline assignment: CDR1 SGHRS and CDR2 YFSETQ. The CDR3 consists of 17 residues. The CDR3, as DNA: TGCGCCAGCAGCTTGGGACCTATTGGGACAGGGACCTACGAGCAGTACTTC. It specifies CASSLGPIGTGTYEQYF.

The V and J genes are TRBV30 and TRBJ2-7; a weak D match, TRBD1 (5 bases). V was shortened by 0 bases and J by 7 bases, with 7 bases between the two germline ends. This CDR3 is 11 amino acids long. Germline-derived CDR1 and CDR2 are GTSNPN and SVGIG (reference sequence). The chain's CDR3 is CAWSVRTEQYF. DNA of the CDR3: TGTGCCTGGAGTGTAAGGACAGAGCAGTACTTC. Together with reference TRBV30 and TRBJ2-7, the CDR3 gives the full variable domain: SQTIHQWPATLVQPVGSPLSLECTVEGTSNPNLYWYRQAAGRGLQLLFYSVGIGQISSEVPQNLSASRPQDRQFILSSKKLLLSDSGFYLCAWSVRTEQYFGPGTRLTVT.

V usage is TRBV15 and J usage is TRBJ1-5; D not certain. V lost 0 bases and J 6 bases, leaving 6 bases between the germline ends. Per germline, CDR1 LNHNV and CDR2 YYDKDF (reference sequence). The CDR3 extends over 13 amino acids. CDR3: CATSREVSQPQHF. DNA for the CDR3: TGTGCCACCAGCAGAGAAGTTAGTCAGCCCCAGCATTTT.

This clone was found once. CDR3 sequence: CASSLEGNSNQPQHF. The CDR3 nucleotides are TGCGCCAGCAGCTTGGAGGGGAATAGCAATCAGCCCCAGCATTTT. The chain links TRBV5-1 to TRBJ1-5; TRBD1 is a possible D gene (5 bases). Trimming stripped 0 bases from V and 0 bases from J, with 7 bases between. This CDR3 is built from 15 residues. Per germline, CDR1 SGHRS and CDR2 YFSETQ. The entire variable domain, with the rest obtained from reference TRBV5-1 and TRBJ1-5, is as follows: KAGVTQTPRYLIKTRGQQVTLSCSPISGHRSVSWYQQTPGQGLQFLFEYFSETQRNKGNFPGRFSGRQFSNSRSEMNVSTLELGDSALYLCASSLEGNSNQPQHFGDGTRLSIL.